The present T cell receptor (beta chain) was sequenced within a study of cytomegalovirus exposure and HLA in healthy donors. Study context: 81% of 350 to 400 genotyped donors fell in the Caucasian-associated ancestry cluster. Study results and caveats: Usually a TCR sequence was rare, but some public TCRs were found in many donors. Prior analysis indicated that the majority of TCR beta V segments exhibited productivity approximately 90% or approximately 30% of the time.

The study ran its PCR with 60 Vbeta and 13 Jbeta primers. Generated by immunoSEQ multiplex PCR, the TCRdb table keeps only in-frame clones and is missing some. The table includes tens of thousands of clones, about 60% detected once. In its sample, this clone was seen once. The antigen remains unidentified. Nominally healthy donors were sampled, though unrecorded immune exposures were likely. The CDR3 sequence is 15 residues long. The trim removed 6 bases at V and 7 bases at J, leaving 13 bases unmatched. The germline V gene has CDR1 LNHDA and CDR2 SQIVND (reference sequence). The chain recombines TRBV19 with TRBJ2-7; 9 positions agree with TRBD1. The sequence came from a young woman in good health and CMV-seronegative. Sequences were obtained from PBMCs. The CDR3 DNA follows: TGTGCCAGTAGCCTACAGGGGGCTTCCTCTGTTGAGCAGTACTTC. Its translation is CASSLQGASSVEQYF. Using reference TRBV19 and TRBJ2-7 for the parts outside the CDR3, the full variable domain is DGGITQSPKYLFRKEGQNVTLSCEQNLNHDAMYWYRQDPGQGLRLIYYSQIVNDFQKGDIAEGYSVSREKKESFPLTVTSAQKNPTAFYLCASSLQGASSVEQYFGPGTRLTVT.